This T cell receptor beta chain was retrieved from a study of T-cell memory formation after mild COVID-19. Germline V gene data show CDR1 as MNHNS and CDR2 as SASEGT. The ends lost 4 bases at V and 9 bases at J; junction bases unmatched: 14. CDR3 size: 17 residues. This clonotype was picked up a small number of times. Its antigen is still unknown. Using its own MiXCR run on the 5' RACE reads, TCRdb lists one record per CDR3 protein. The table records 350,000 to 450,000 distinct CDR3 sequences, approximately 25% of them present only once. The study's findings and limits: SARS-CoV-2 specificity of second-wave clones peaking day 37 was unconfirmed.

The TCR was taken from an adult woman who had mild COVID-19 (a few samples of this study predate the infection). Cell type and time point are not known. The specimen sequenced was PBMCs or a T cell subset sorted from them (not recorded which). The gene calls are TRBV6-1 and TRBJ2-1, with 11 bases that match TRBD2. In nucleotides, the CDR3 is TGTGCCAGCAGTGGGACTTTAGCGGGAGGGCCATCCGGTGAGCAGTTCTTC. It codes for CASSGTLAGGPSGEQFF.